Following are 20 T cell receptor beta chains from one sample sequenced in a study of CD8 T cells in Susac syndrome. RNA amounts of roughly 0.5 to 1 ug underwent reverse transcription with random hexamers. Each CDR3 protein is one row after TCRdb ran MiXCR on the immunoSEQ multiplex PCR reads. The sample contains roughly 200,000 distinct CDR3 sequences, approximately 95% of which appear only once. Sequenced input: CD4+ T cells from PBMCs. These receptors originate from a human donor in good health.

This rearrangement joins TRBV11-2 to TRBJ2-2; D is uncertain. Germline values: CDR1 SGHAT, CDR2 FQNNGV. The CDR3 totals 13 residues. V was cut by 4 bases and J by 6 bases, with 9 bases left in between. In nucleotides, the CDR3 is TGTGCCAGCAGCTCAATTAGGGCCGGGGAGCTGTTTTTT. Translated: CASSSIRAGELFF.

The genes are TRBV27 and TRBJ2-5; the D is unclear. This CDR3 region has 13 residues. Trimming left V 4 bases short and J 4 bases short, with 10 bases between. CDR1 and CDR2 from the germline V gene are MNHEY and SMNVEV (reference sequence). CDR3 amino acids: CASSYGWGETQYF. As DNA, the CDR3 is TGTGCCAGCAGTTATGGGTGGGGAGAGACCCAGTACTTC.

This chain links TRBV19 with TRBJ2-2, with D tentatively TRBD1 or TRBD2 (5 bases each). The ends were cut back, 0 bases at V and 9 bases at J, with 8 bases in the middle. CDR1 is LNHDA, CDR2 SQIVND, per germline (reference sequence). This CDR3 spans 13 amino acids. The DNA of the CDR3 is TGTGCCAGTAGTATAGACAGGGACCGGGAGCTGTTTTTT. The encoded protein is CASSIDRDRELFF.

This chain uses TRBV28 with TRBJ2-7; D call uncertain. Trimming shortened V by 5 bases and J by 12 bases, and 20 bases separated the two germline ends. Germline values: CDR1 MDHEN, CDR2 SYDVKM. This CDR3 has 13 amino acids. This CDR3 is CASSRTAGAQLYV. DNA for the CDR3: TGTGCCAGCAGTCGGACCGCAGGAGCCCAACTGTACGTC.

The chain uses TRBV7-9 and TRBJ2-7; no reliable D call. The germline gives CDR1 SEHNR, CDR2 FQNEAQ (reference sequence). The CDR3 has 14 residues. The V gene lost 6 bases and the J gene lost 3 bases, with 15 bases spanning the gap. CDR3 nucleotide sequence: TGTGCCAGCAGTCTTACGGTGCAGTTCTACGAGCAGTACTTC. Protein: CASSLTVQFYEQYF.

J is TRBJ1-1 and V is TRBV13; D ambiguous. This CDR3 is built from 16 residues. Germline CDR1 reads PRHDT; CDR2 reads FYEKMQ (reference sequence). V was shortened by 3 bases and J by 3 bases, with 17 bases between the two germline ends. The CDR3 DNA reads TGTGCCAGCAGCTTTACCTCGGGCCCCGGGGACACTGAAGCTTTCTTT. Its translation: CASSFTSGPGDTEAFF.

The chain combines TRBV3-1 with TRBJ2-7; D call uncertain. This CDR3 is built from 11 residues. The germline V gene has CDR1 LGHDT and CDR2 YNNKEL (reference sequence). V gave up 3 bases and J gave up 5 bases, with 5 bases separating them. CDR3 loop: CASSQVDEQYF. The DNA for the CDR3 is TGTGCCAGCAGCCAGGTAGACGAGCAGTACTTC.

The V and J genes are TRBV15 and TRBJ1-2; 8 bases are shared with TRBD1. The CDR3 is made up of 17 amino acids. After removal of 0 bases from V and 7 bases from J, the junction contained 13 bases not matched to a gene. Germline loops: CDR1 LNHNV, CDR2 YYDKDF (reference sequence). CDR3 amino acids: CATSRDLSQGAGSGYTF. DNA of the CDR3: TGTGCCACCAGCAGAGATCTTAGTCAGGGGGCCGGGAGTGGCTACACCTTC.

This clonotype has a single count. The V gene is TRBV18, the J gene TRBJ1-2; no reliable D call. Trimming took off 3 bases at V and 6 bases at J, with 11 bases between the two ends. CDR1 is KGHSH and CDR2 is LQKENI in the germline V gene. The CDR3 consists of 13 residues. The CDR3 sequence: CASSPSVRNGYTF. For the CDR3, the DNA is TGTGCCAGCTCACCTTCTGTCCGGAATGGCTACACCTTC.

J is TRBJ1-1 and V is TRBV27; a possible D gene is TRBD1 (5 bases). The CDR3 consists of 16 residues. The ends were cut back, 3 bases at V and 1 base at J, with 15 bases in the middle. The germline CDR1 and CDR2 sequences are MNHEY and SMNVEV (reference sequence). For the CDR3, the DNA is TGTGCCAGCAGTTTCTCTCCCGGGACGGGGAACACTGAAGCTTTCTTT. It translates to CASSFSPGTGNTEAFF.

Only one count was recorded for this clonotype. The chain is built from TRBV20-1 and TRBJ1-5; D is uncertain. Trimming cost V 3 bases and J 5 bases, with 14 bases left between them. The CDR3 covers 14 residues. Germline lookup yields CDR1 DFQATT and CDR2 SNEGSKA (reference sequence). The CDR3 protein is CSASVPGLDQPQHF. The CDR3 coding sequence is TGCAGTGCTAGCGTTCCCGGTTTGGATCAGCCCCAGCATTTT.

CDR3 loop: CASRPAWGAYTEAFF. CDR3 nucleotide sequence: TGTGCCAGCAGACCAGCATGGGGGGCGTACACTGAAGCTTTCTTT. The chain is built from TRBV11-2 and TRBJ1-1; D perhaps matches TRBD1 (6 bases). V was pared by 6 bases and J by 3 bases, with 17 bases between. The CDR3 is made up of 15 amino acids. Germline loops: CDR1 SGHAT, CDR2 FQNNGV. Complete variable domain (other parts from reference TRBV11-2 and TRBJ1-1): EAGVAQSPRYKIIEKRQSVAFWCNPISGHATLYWYQQILGQGPKLLIQFQNNGVVDDSQLPKDRFSAERLKGVDSTLKIQPAKLEDSAVYLCASRPAWGAYTEAFFGQGTRLTVV.

V gene TRBV3-1 combines with J gene TRBJ2-1; perhaps TRBD2 as D (5 bases). Per the germline V gene, CDR1 is LGHDT and CDR2 is YNNKEL (reference sequence). The CDR3 consists of 14 residues. V lost 6 bases and J lost 9, with 18 bases in between. In DNA form, the CDR3 reads TGTGCCAGCAGACGGACCGAGGGAGAGGGTGAGCAGTTCTTC. It is translated as CASRRTEGEGEQFF.

This chain uses TRBV2 with TRBJ2-1, with 11 bases that match TRBD2. CDR3 size: 15 residues. V lost 6 bases, J lost 7 bases, and 8 bases stayed unmatched. CDR1 is SNHLY and CDR2 is FYNNEI in the germline V gene. CDR3 residues: CASSNTSGRWNEQFF. In DNA, the CDR3 is TGTGCCAGCAGCAACACTAGCGGGAGATGGAATGAGCAGTTCTTC. The entire variable domain, with the rest obtained from reference TRBV2 and TRBJ2-1, is as follows: EPEVTQTPSHQVTQMGQEVILRCVPISNHLYFYWYRQILGQKVEFLVSFYNNEISEKSEIFDDQFSVERPDGSNFTLKIRSTKLEDSAMYFCASSNTSGRWNEQFFGPGTRLTVL.

The CDR3 DNA reads TGTGCCACCCGTTGCCGGACCCCGGAGGCCAATGAGCAGTTCTTC. Its protein product is CATRCRTPEANEQFF. The rearrangement joins TRBV24-1 to TRBJ2-1; weak D call: TRBD2 (5 bases). This CDR3 is 15 amino acids long. Germline values: CDR1 KGHDR, CDR2 SFDVKD. V shed 9 bases and J shed 6 bases, with 20 bases lying between them.

The gene calls are TRBV20-1 and TRBJ1-1, with D perhaps matching TRBD1 (5 bases). CDR3 size: 14 residues. Germline loops: CDR1 DFQATT, CDR2 SNEGSKA (reference sequence). Trimming shortened V by 1 base and J by 0 bases, and 9 bases separated the two germline ends. The CDR3 region has the DNA TGCAGTGCTAGAGGCATCAGGGTGAACACTGAAGCTTTCTTT. This translates into CSARGIRVNTEAFF.

The rearrangement links TRBV20-1 to TRBJ2-5; D gene ambiguous. Germline loops: CDR1 DFQATT, CDR2 SNEGSKA (reference sequence). The CDR3 loop spans 13 amino acids. V lost 3 bases to trimming and J lost 0 bases, with 8 bases between them. In DNA, the CDR3 is TGCAGTGCTAGCTGGACCAACCAAGAGACCCAGTACTTC. It yields the protein CSASWTNQETQYF.

This clonotype was detected a few times. The rearrangement links TRBV12-3 or TRBV12-4 to TRBJ2-3; a possible D gene is TRBD2 (7 bases). Trimming took off 6 bases at V and 2 bases at J, with 15 bases between the two ends. The CDR3 consists of 15 residues. For the CDR3, the DNA is TGTGCCAGCAGCCCCCGGGGGGCCTCCACAGATACGCAGTATTTT. It yields the protein CASSPRGASTDTQYF.

CDR3 nucleotide sequence: TGTGCCAGCAGCGGACAGTACTACGAGCAGTACTTC. Its protein product is CASSGQYYEQYF. The rearrangement uses TRBV6-2 or TRBV6-3 and TRBJ2-7; maybe TRBD1 (6 bases). The CDR3 extends over 12 amino acids. Germline V CDR1 and CDR2: MNHEY, SVGEGT. With 6 bases removed from V and 3 bases from J, the gap between germline ends came to 9 bases.

This chain links TRBV25-1 with TRBJ1-1; TRBD1 is a possible D gene (5 bases). CDR1 is MGHDK, CDR2 SYGVNS, per germline. CDR3 length: 14 residues. The germline V and J ends were trimmed by 3 bases and 9 bases, with 17 bases remaining between them. The CDR3 DNA reads TGTGCCAGCAGTGATCACACGGGACGGACCCAAGCTTTCTTT. It encodes CASSDHTGRTQAFF. The entire variable domain, with the rest obtained from reference TRBV25-1 and TRBJ1-1, is as follows: EADIYQTPRYLVIGTGKKITLECSQTMGHDKMYWYQQDPGMELHLIHYSYGVNSTEKGDLSSESTVSRIRTEHFPLTLESARPSHTSQYLCASSDHTGRTQAFFGQGTRLTVV.